This T cell receptor (beta chain) derives from a study of T cells in Graves' hyperthyroidism and ophthalmopathy. The CDR3 regions of TCR beta were amplified from RNA transcripts. The HTBI set primed first-round TCR CDR3 RT-PCR. TCRdb analysed the multiplex PCR reads with MiXCR anew, one entry per CDR3 protein. In the table there are some 300,000 distinct CDR3 sequences, around a sixth of which are singletons. Germline V CDR1 and CDR2: MRHNA, SNTAGT. The V gene end was trimmed by 5 bases and the J gene end by 3 bases; junction bases not matched to a gene: 3. There are 14 residues in the CDR3. Diagnostic assessment was based on clinical symptoms, serum thyroxine and TRAb, thyroid ultrasound and orbital computed tomography.

This receptor was taken from a man younger than 45 with Graves' hyperthyroidism. V usage is TRBV6-4 and J usage is TRBJ2-3, with TRBD2 matching over 9 bases. Specimen: blood. The CDR3 region has the DNA TGTGCCAGCAGTATAGGACTAGCGACAGATACGCAGTATTTT. Its protein product is CASSIGLATDTQYF.